The 30 T cell receptor beta chains presented below share a single source sample, sequenced in a study of blood T cell repertoires in COVID-19. The protocol was immunoSEQ multiplex PCR, while the TCRdb copy is restricted to in-frame clones and leaves out a portion. The sample carries around 100,000 clones, roughly nine tenths recorded once. Sequenced material: peripheral blood. These receptors were collected from a man aged 50-60 years with active COVID-19.

This sequence joins TRBV5-1 and TRBJ2-7; TRBD1 matches at 7 bases. V gave up 1 base and J gave up 2 bases; unmatched junction bases: 3. The CDR3 covers 14 residues. Germline CDR1 SGHRS, CDR2 YFSETQ. The CDR3 nucleotides read TGCGCCAGCAGCTTGACAGGGGCGGCCTACGAGCAGTACTTC. It yields the protein CASSLTGAAYEQYF.

The chain combines TRBV7-2 with TRBJ2-7; a possible D gene is TRBD2 (6 bases). Per germline, CDR1 SGHTA and CDR2 FQGNSA. The CDR3 extends over 15 amino acids. Trimming shortened V by 1 base and J by 0 bases, and 10 bases separated the two germline ends. The chain's CDR3 is CASSLGGTYSYEQYF. The CDR3 DNA is TGTGCCAGCAGCTTAGGCGGGACCTACTCCTACGAGCAGTACTTC.

The rearrangement joins TRBV5-4 to TRBJ2-7, with D perhaps TRBD2 (5 bases). Looked up from germline, CDR1 is SGHNT and CDR2 is YYREEE (reference sequence). This CDR3 is built from 13 residues. Trimming removed 0 bases from V and 3 bases from J, with 7 bases in between. The CDR3 sequence is CASSLAGFYEQYV. In DNA, the CDR3 is TGTGCCAGCAGCTTGGCGGGGTTCTACGAGCAGTACGTC.

This sequence joins TRBV7-6 and TRBJ1-3; possibly TRBD1 for D (5 bases). This CDR3 region has 15 residues. In germline, CDR1 is SGHVS, CDR2 FNYEAQ. Trimming stripped 5 bases from V and 7 bases from J, with 18 bases between. In nucleotides, the CDR3 is TGTGCCAGCAGCCGTGACGGGGGAGGACGTAACACCATATATTTT. Translation gives CASSRDGGGRNTIYF.

V is TRBV10-3 and J is TRBJ2-7, with TRBD1 identical over 7 bases. This CDR3 has 17 residues. The V segment lost 4 bases and the J segment 6 bases; nucleotides outside the gene matches: 18. Germline assignment: CDR1 ENHRY and CDR2 SYGVKD. The CDR3 coding sequence is TGTGCCATCAGTGGGGCCGGGACAGAAGCCGGTTGGGGCGAGCAGTACTTC. Protein: CAISGAGTEAGWGEQYF.

The chain is built from TRBV24-1 and TRBJ2-7; D might be TRBD1 (6 bases). There are 19 residues in the CDR3. Germline V CDR1 and CDR2: KGHDR, SFDVKD. Trimming removed 7 bases at V and 3 bases at J, with 30 bases between. CDR3 residues: CATSQTQQGPGPYRYEQYV. The CDR3 DNA reads TGTGCCACCAGCCAGACCCAACAGGGCCCTGGTCCCTACCGCTACGAGCAGTACGTC.

The chain couples TRBV7-9 to TRBJ2-3; D ambiguous. The CDR3 runs 14 residues. Trimming shortened V by 5 bases and J by 0 bases, and 9 bases separated the two germline ends. Per the germline V gene, CDR1 is SEHNR and CDR2 is FQNEAQ (reference sequence). DNA for the CDR3: TGTGCCAGCAGCCCAGACACCAGCACAGATACGCAGTATTTT. Translating it yields CASSPDTSTDTQYF.

Here the CDR3 reads CASRVTGTNEKLFF. The CDR3 DNA sequence: TGTGCCAGTAGAGTGACGGGGACTAATGAAAAACTGTTTTTT. The rearrangement joins TRBV19 to TRBJ1-4, with unresolved D. Looked up from germline, CDR1 is LNHDA and CDR2 is SQIVND (reference sequence). Trimming left V 6 bases short and J 2 bases short, with 10 bases between. The CDR3 consists of 14 residues. Combining the CDR3 with reference TRBV19 and TRBJ1-4 gives the whole variable domain DGGITQSPKYLFRKEGQNVTLSCEQNLNHDAMYWYRQDPGQGLRLIYYSQIVNDFQKGDIAEGYSVSREKKESFPLTVTSAQKNPTAFYLCASRVTGTNEKLFFGSGTQLSVL.

This chain uses TRBV3-1 (or the pseudogene TRBV3-2) with TRBJ2-3, with D maybe TRBD2 (6 bases). V was cut by 4 bases and J by 0 bases, with 14 bases left in between. The germline CDR1 and CDR2 sequences are LGHDT and YNNKEL (reference sequence). This CDR3 has 16 amino acids. In DNA form, the CDR3 reads TGTGCCAGCAGCCCCGGGGGAGGACGGAGCACAGATACGCAGTATTTT. Protein product: CASSPGGGRSTDTQYF.

The chain couples TRBV9 to TRBJ2-5; D unresolved. Per the germline V gene, CDR1 is SGDLS and CDR2 is YYNGEE. With 0 bases removed from V and 0 bases from J, the gap between germline ends came to 6 bases. There are 14 residues in the CDR3. The DNA for the CDR3 is TGTGCCAGCAGCGTAGGAGGCAACCAAGAGACCCAGTACTTC. Amino acid sequence: CASSVGGNQETQYF.

This chain uses TRBV7-9 with TRBJ1-1, with unresolved D. Germline-derived CDR1 and CDR2 are SEHNR and FQNEAQ (reference sequence). The CDR3 covers 16 residues. The V end lost 2 bases, the J end lost 0 bases, and 13 bases lay between the germline ends. The CDR3, as DNA: TGTGCCAGCAGCTTATTACCGGGATTTATGAACACTGAAGCTTTCTTT. Translating it yields CASSLLPGFMNTEAFF. Filled out from reference TRBV7-9 and TRBJ1-1, the complete variable domain reads DTGVSQNPRHKITKRGQNVTFRCDPISEHNRLYWYRQTLGQGPEFLTYFQNEAQLEKSRLLSDRFSAERPKGSFSTLEIQRTEQGDSAMYLCASSLLPGFMNTEAFFGQGTRLTVV.

The chain uses TRBV7-9 and TRBJ2-1, with D unclear. V was shortened by 0 bases and J by 7 bases, with 7 bases between the two germline ends. Germline-derived CDR1 and CDR2 are SEHNR and FQNEAQ (reference sequence). The CDR3 sequence is 13 residues long. CDR3 sequence reads: CASSLAVLNEQFF. The CDR3 DNA reads as TGTGCCAGCAGCTTAGCCGTCCTTAATGAGCAGTTCTTC.

V gene TRBV2 combines with J gene TRBJ2-2; maybe TRBD1 (6 bases). CDR1 SNHLY and CDR2 FYNNEI come from the germline V gene. There are 14 residues in the CDR3. V was clipped by 5 bases and J by 4 bases, with 11 bases between them. In DNA form, the CDR3 reads TGTGCCAGCAGTTTGTCACAGGGCACCGGGGAGCTGTTTTTT. Protein: CASSLSQGTGELFF.

There are a few counts of this clone. The chain is built from TRBV13 and TRBJ2-5; 9 bases align to TRBD2. Germline CDR1 reads PRHDT; CDR2 reads FYEKMQ (reference sequence). CDR3 length: 16 residues. V shed 3 bases and J 1 base; nucleotides not matched to a gene: 6. CDR3 DNA: TGTGCCAGCAGCTTCGCGGGACTAGCTTCCCAAGAGACCCAGTACTTC. Amino acid sequence: CASSFAGLASQETQYF.

The table lists this clone with a few counts. V usage is TRBV4-1 and J usage is TRBJ1-2; 8 bases agree with TRBD1. Germline lookup yields CDR1 MGHRA and CDR2 YSYEKL. The CDR3 length is 15 residues. The junction had 9 bases not matched to a gene; V was cut back by 1 base and J by 8 bases. Here the CDR3 reads CASSQVGQALGGYTF. CDR3 in DNA: TGCGCCAGCAGCCAAGTGGGACAGGCCTTGGGCGGCTACACCTTC.

The V and J genes are TRBV7-9 and TRBJ1-5, with D uncertain. The CDR3 spans 12 residues. Germline CDR1 SEHNR, CDR2 FQNEAQ (reference sequence). V dropped 5 bases and J dropped 4 bases, with 6 bases sitting between them. In DNA form, the CDR3 reads TGTGCCAGCAGCGCCCAGAATCAGCCCCAGCATTTT. Translated: CASSAQNQPQHF.

This chain connects TRBV2 to TRBJ1-3; D gene uncertain. Trimming cost V 3 bases and J 0 bases, with 6 bases left between them. The CDR3 is made up of 14 amino acids. The germline V gene has CDR1 SNHLY and CDR2 FYNNEI. CDR3 sequence: CASSDSFSGNTIYF. The CDR3, as DNA: TGTGCCAGCAGTGATAGCTTCTCTGGAAACACCATATATTTT.

This rearrangement joins TRBV29-1 to TRBJ1-4; 8 positions agree with TRBD1. J lost 3 bases, V lost 7 bases, and 1 base had no gene match. Germline V CDR1 and CDR2: SQVTM, ANQGSEA. This CDR3 has 12 amino acids. The CDR3 coding sequence is TGCAGCGCGACAGGGGCTAATGAAAAACTGTTTTTT. This encodes CSATGANEKLFF.

The chain links TRBV6-5 to TRBJ1-2; D gene ambiguous. V was trimmed by 0 bases and J by 5 bases, leaving 7 bases between them. The germline V gene encodes CDR1 MNHEY and CDR2 SVGAGI. CDR3 length: 13 residues. In nucleotides, the CDR3 is TGTGCCAGCAGTTACTCGACGGGGTATGGCTACACCTTC. Its protein product is CASSYSTGYGYTF.

This chain uses TRBV6-2 or TRBV6-3 with TRBJ1-6; 9 nucleotides align to TRBD1. The CDR3 has 15 amino acids. CDR1 is MNHEY, CDR2 SVGEGT, per germline. V gave up 5 bases and J gave up 9 bases; unmatched junction bases: 8. CDR3 in DNA: TGTGCCAGCAGTGCAACCGGGACAGGGCGTTCACCCCTCCACTTT. This codes for CASSATGTGRSPLHF.

This clone has only one observation. This rearrangement joins TRBV2 to TRBJ1-6, with D unclear. V lost 0 bases to trimming and J lost 6 bases, with 9 bases between them. The germline CDR1 and CDR2 sequences are SNHLY and FYNNEI. There are 15 residues in the CDR3. The CDR3 spells CASSEARSINSPLHF. CDR3 nucleotide sequence: TGTGCCAGCAGTGAAGCGAGAAGCATTAATTCACCCCTCCACTTT.

This clone showed up just a few times. The CDR3 does not end in the conserved phenylalanine or tryptophan, so this is likely a read error. It is unclear where the CDR3 begins or ends on the DNA, so no DNA is shown, and the CDR3 is as TCRdb lists it. The genes are TRBV10-1 and TRBJ2-7; the D call TRBD1 from the table was never checked on the DNA. From its first to its last residue, the CDR3 has 20 amino acids. Germline CDR1 WNHNN, CDR2 SYGVQD (reference sequence). This chain's CDR3 is CAIRLGGVPSTSSTSGRAPP.

Here the CDR3 reads CASSVWTGNEQFF. CDR3 DNA sequence: TGTGCCAGCAGCGTCTGGACAGGGAATGAGCAGTTCTTC. V gene TRBV7-9 combines with J gene TRBJ2-1; TRBD1 aligns across 8 bases. This CDR3 spans 13 amino acids. Losses at the gene ends were 5 bases for V and 7 bases for J; bases not matched to a gene: 4. Germline V gene sequence: CDR1 SEHNR, CDR2 FQNEAQ (reference sequence).

The V and J genes are TRBV19 and TRBJ1-6; D gene uncertain. V was trimmed by 5 bases and J by 9 bases, leaving 14 bases between them. The germline gives CDR1 LNHDA, CDR2 SQIVND (reference sequence). The CDR3 has 14 residues. The CDR3 coding sequence is TGTGCCAGTAGTGATAACAGAACCCCTTCACCCCTCCACTTT. Translated: CASSDNRTPSPLHF. The variable domain in full, completed from reference TRBV19 and TRBJ1-6, reads DGGITQSPKYLFRKEGQNVTLSCEQNLNHDAMYWYRQDPGQGLRLIYYSQIVNDFQKGDIAEGYSVSREKKESFPLTVTSAQKNPTAFYLCASSDNRTPSPLHFGNGTRLTVT.

The chain uses TRBV6-5 and TRBJ2-5, with TRBD2 as a possible D gene (5 bases). The CDR3 consists of 13 residues. Germline-derived CDR1 and CDR2 are MNHEY and SVGAGI. V was clipped by 3 bases and J by 2 bases, with 7 bases between them. Written as DNA, the CDR3 is TGTGCCAGCAGTTATCCGGGACAAGAGACCCAGTACTTC. This translates into CASSYPGQETQYF.

The table lists this clone with a few counts. The rearrangement joins TRBV5-4 to TRBJ1-6; D is unclear. V was cut by 2 bases and J by 7 bases, with 10 bases left in between. The CDR3 length is 14 residues. From germline, CDR1 is SGHNT and CDR2 YYREEE (reference sequence). The DNA for the CDR3 is TGTGCCAGCAGCTTAAAAACAGAGAATTCACCCCTCCACTTT. Protein product: CASSLKTENSPLHF. The full variable domain, its missing parts supplied by reference TRBV5-4 and TRBJ1-6, is ETGVTQSPTHLIKTRGQQVTLRCSSQSGHNTVSWYQQALGQGPQFIFQYYREEENGRGNFPPRFSGLQFPNYSSELNVNALELDDSALYLCASSLKTENSPLHFGNGTRLTVT.

The V and J genes are TRBV4-1 and TRBJ1-5, with 7 bases lining up with TRBD1. V dropped 1 base and J dropped 7; count of bases not matched to a gene: 7. CDR1 is MGHRA, CDR2 YSYEKL, per germline. The CDR3 spans 15 residues. DNA for the CDR3: TGCGCCAGCAGCCAAGGTAAGGGGGCAAACCAGCCCCAGCATTTT. This translates into CASSQGKGANQPQHF.

The chain has TRBV25-1 and TRBJ2-3, with 8 positions matching TRBD1. This CDR3 region has 16 residues. CDR1 MGHDK and CDR2 SYGVNS come from the germline V gene. The V and J ends lost 6 bases and 6 bases, in that order; junction bases with no gene match: 14. The CDR3 nucleotides are TGTGCCAGCAGCCCAGGGACAGGACTGCCTATCGATACGCAGTATTTT. Residues: CASSPGTGLPIDTQYF.

This sequence joins TRBV6-5 and TRBJ2-5; 7 bases fit TRBD1. The CDR3 extends over 14 amino acids. J was trimmed by 8 bases and V by 6 bases; bases with no gene match: 12. CDR1 MNHEY and CDR2 SVGAGI come from the germline V gene. The CDR3 protein is CASRRQGVKATQYF. For the CDR3, the DNA is TGTGCCAGCAGGAGACAGGGAGTCAAAGCAACCCAGTACTTC.

The chain is built from TRBV11-3 and TRBJ2-2; weak D call: TRBD1 (6 bases). Per the germline V gene, CDR1 is SGHNT and CDR2 is YENEEA. This CDR3 contains 15 residues. The germline V and J ends were trimmed by 0 bases and 6 bases, with 11 bases remaining between them. The CDR3 DNA reads TGTGCCAGCAGCTTAGACGTGGGGGCCCCCGGGGAGCTGTTTTTT. Translated, it gives CASSLDVGAPGELFF.